In this sample, the clone carrying this T cell receptor (beta chain) turned up a few times. The entry originates in a study of T-cell memory formation after mild COVID-19. Via MiXCR, TCRdb re-called the 5' RACE reads, giving one row per CDR3 protein. The sample comprises 100,000 to 130,000 distinct CDR3 sequences, roughly a sixth of which are singletons, and approximately 5.1% rests with the top ten. V lost 3 bases to trimming and J lost 9 bases, with 12 bases between them. This CDR3 region has 13 residues. CDR1 and CDR2 (germline): MNHEY, SMNVEV (reference sequence). The sample consisted of PBMCs or a T cell subset sorted from them (not recorded which). This receptor was identified in a man between 18 and 29 years old who had mild COVID-19 (a few samples of this study predate the infection). Cell type and time point are not known. This rearrangement joins TRBV27 to TRBJ2-1; D remains ambiguous. The CDR3 here is CASSFERGGEQFF. CDR3 in DNA: TGTGCCAGCAGTTTCGAACGCGGCGGTGAGCAGTTCTTC.